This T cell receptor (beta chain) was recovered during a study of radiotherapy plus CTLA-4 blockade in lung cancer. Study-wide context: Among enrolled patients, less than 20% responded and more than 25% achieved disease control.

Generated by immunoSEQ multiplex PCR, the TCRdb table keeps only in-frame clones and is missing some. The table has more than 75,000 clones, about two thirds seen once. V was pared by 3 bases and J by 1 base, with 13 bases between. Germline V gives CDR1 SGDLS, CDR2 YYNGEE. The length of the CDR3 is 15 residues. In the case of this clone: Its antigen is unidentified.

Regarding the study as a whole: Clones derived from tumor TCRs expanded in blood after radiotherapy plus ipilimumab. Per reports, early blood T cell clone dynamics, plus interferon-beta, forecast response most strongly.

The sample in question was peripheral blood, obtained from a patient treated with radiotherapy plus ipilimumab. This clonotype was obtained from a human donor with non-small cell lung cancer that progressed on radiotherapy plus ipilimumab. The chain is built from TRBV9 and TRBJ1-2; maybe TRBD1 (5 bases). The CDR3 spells CASSGTDNFNYGYTF. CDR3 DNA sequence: TGTGCCAGCAGCGGGACGGACAATTTTAACTATGGCTACACCTTC.